This T cell receptor (beta chain) was obtained from a study of Ad26.COV2.S vaccination and SARS-CoV-2 variants. For the study at large: Donor joined the COV1001 Ad26.COV2.S trial arm. Intramuscular Ad26.COV2.S at 5x10^10 or 1x10^11 viral particles.

The CDR3 has 14 residues. Trimming took off 5 bases at V and 5 bases at J, with 13 bases between the two ends. Per the germline V gene, CDR1 is MNHEY and CDR2 is SVGAGI. About this clone itself: What it recognizes is unknown.

Assay: immunoSEQ multiplex PCR; the TCRdb copy retains only in-frame clones and omits some. Of a few hundred thousand clones in the sample, about four fifths were seen once. Study-wide points: It is possible that the TCR breadth and depth analyses underestimated the total T cell responses.

As to treatment: 15 to 20 received Ad26.COV2.S at low or high dose, single or two shots; about 5 received placebo; per-sample allocation not given. Collection of the samples took place on day 63 after the first injection of vaccine or placebo. The clonotype was recovered from a person aged 18-65 years who received the Ad26.COV2.S COVID-19 vaccine or a placebo. The chain uses TRBV6-5 and TRBJ2-1; a possible D gene is TRBD2 (7 bases). The material was peripheral blood, obtained in a trial of Ad26.COV2.S vaccine versus placebo. The CDR3, as DNA: TGTGCCAGCAGTAAGGGGGGGGTCCACAATGAGCAGTTCTTC. This sequence encodes CASSKGGVHNEQFF.